The T cell receptor (beta chain) under discussion was sequenced for a study of T cell responses to AZD1222 COVID-19 vaccine. Study context: Second doses that came at about 4 or about 12 weeks were put together. Overall study findings and caveats: Seropositive at baseline were only six AZD1222 recipients. The donor cohort was predominantly white British with a female majority, and clonal diversity may have been underestimated. CD4 TCRs linked to vaccination spanned spike, dominating at 160-218 and 743-854.

The data were produced by immunoSEQ multiplex PCR, yet TCRdb's version contains in-frame clones alone and is incomplete. The top ten clones hold about a fifth of a sample with roughly 72,000 clones, 85% of them seen once. The V end lost 10 bases, the J end lost 4 bases, and 22 bases lay between the germline ends. The CDR3 has 15 amino acids. CDR1 is MDHEN and CDR2 is SYDVKM in the germline V gene. Concerning this clone: Its target is not known.

The sample consisted of peripheral blood, taken on day 0 of AZD1222 vaccination. This TCR was recovered from an adult in good health. The V gene is TRBV28, the J gene TRBJ1-2; D call uncertain. The DNA of the CDR3 is TGTGCCACTGCAAGTGTGTGGTCGGCCACCTATGGCTACACCTTC. This encodes CATASVWSATYGYTF.